This T cell receptor (beta chain) was captured by sequencing in a study of cytomegalovirus exposure and HLA in healthy donors. Turning to the study itself: Drawn from HLA-typed donors, tens of millions of unique TCRs were held in an early data release.

Whole-study results and caveats: Later genetic work tied a missense DCLRE1C variant to beta-chain V and J trimming. Among TCR beta chains of equal frequency, HLA-associated ones were more clonally expanded in a later analysis. Overall, approximately 180 TCR beta chains were annotated as cytomegalovirus-associated.

It was with 60 Vbeta and 13 Jbeta primers that the PCR ran. The table came from immunoSEQ multiplex PCR; TCRdb's copy has only in-frame clones and leaves some out. Recorded for this sample: roughly 70,000 clones. For this clone: Its antigen is currently unknown.

The germline V and J ends were trimmed by 5 bases and 2 bases, with 20 bases remaining between them. This CDR3 has 17 amino acids. Germline V gene lookup returns CDR1 SGDLS and CDR2 YYNGEE. The sequence was obtained from a female donor in good health and CMV-seropositive. The sequenced material came from PBMCs. The chain is built from TRBV9 and TRBJ1-3, with a possible D match to TRBD1 (5 bases). The CDR3 nucleotides read TGTGCCAGCAGTCGTCGGGGGGGGAATGACGCTGGAAACACCATATATTTT. The encoded protein is CASSRRGGNDAGNTIYF.